This T cell receptor beta chain was sequenced for a study of blood T cell repertoires in COVID-19. On the study more broadly: Donors in the United States, Italy and Spain gave samples during acute or convalescent COVID-19.

This clone occurred once. Germline CDR1 MDHEN, CDR2 SYDVKM. Trimming removed 9 bases from V and 0 bases from J, with 14 bases in between. There are 14 residues in the CDR3. Original processing notes: Counts of nucleated cells, estimated from reference gene primer amplification, were obtained. Using immunoSEQ multiplex PCR, the repertoire was profiled, and TCRdb retains in-frame clones only, with some absent. That table supplies the V and J calls and clone size; D and trimming were determined from the DNA. Here the sample spans around 150,000 clones, 84% being singletons. The receptor comes from a human donor in a cohort sampled during active COVID-19. V is TRBV28 and J is TRBJ2-5; D remains unclear. The sample comprised peripheral blood. CDR3 region: CARPLETHQETQYF. The CDR3, as DNA: TGTGCCAGACCCCTTGAGACACACCAAGAGACCCAGTACTTC.